This T cell receptor (beta chain) is drawn from a study of response to subunit inactivated influenza vaccine. One entry per CDR3 protein results from TCRdb running MiXCR on the RT-PCR reads. The sample shows more than 550,000 distinct CDR3 sequences, approximately 10% of them seen only once. This clonotype was recorded a few times. The sample was also reused in another study, on T cells expressing NK-cell markers. Per that paper: As the method of synthesis, 5'RACE template switching with UMIs yielded TCR beta cDNA.

This sample comprised PBMCs from blood, obtained on the day of vaccination. The TCR sequence derives from a man aged 50 to 59 who received an inactivated influenza vaccine.

The CDR3 region has the DNA TGCGCCAGCACCCTCAGCGGGGACAACCAAGAGACCCAGTACTTC. Translating gives CASTLSGDNQETQYF. The V call is TRBV5-1, the J call TRBJ2-5, with D perhaps matching TRBD2 (7 bases). The CDR3 has 15 amino acids. V lost 6 bases and J 0 bases, leaving 15 bases between the germline ends. Germline V gene data show CDR1 as SGHRS and CDR2 as YFSETQ.